What follows are 8 T cell receptor beta chains derived from one specimen sequenced in a study of cytomegalovirus exposure and HLA in healthy donors. Primers included in the PCR were 60 Vbeta and 13 Jbeta primers. The protocol was immunoSEQ multiplex PCR, while the TCRdb copy is restricted to in-frame clones and leaves out a portion. The sample shows some 130,000 clones, roughly 85% of them seen only once. Sequencing was done on a sample of PBMCs. These receptors all stem from a man in his forties in good health and CMV-seropositive.

This clone was counted between two and nine times. This chain joins TRBV7-2 and TRBJ2-1; 13 nucleotides agree with TRBD2. The junction had 4 bases not matched to a gene; V was cut back by 5 bases and J by 3 bases. The CDR3 is made up of 16 amino acids. The germline V gene encodes CDR1 SGHTA and CDR2 FQGNSA. CDR3 DNA: TGTGCCAGCAGCCTCCGGACTAGCGGGGGCTACAATGAGCAGTTCTTC. It specifies CASSLRTSGGYNEQFF. Full variable domain (outside the CDR3, taken from reference TRBV7-2 and TRBJ2-1): GAGVSQSPSNKVTEKGKDVELRCDPISGHTALYWYRQSLGQGLEFLIYFQGNSAPDKSGLPSDRFSAERTGGSVSTLTIQRTQQEDSAVYLCASSLRTSGGYNEQFFGPGTRLTVL.

This clone was counted once. V usage is TRBV7-9 and J usage is TRBJ1-3; D is possibly TRBD1 (5 bases). The CDR3 spans 14 residues. V was pared by 5 bases and J by 2 bases, with 10 bases between. Germline V lookup: CDR1 SEHNR, CDR2 FQNEAQ (reference sequence). DNA for the CDR3: TGTGCCAGCAGCCTTGGGACTCCTGGAAACACCATATATTTT. Translating gives CASSLGTPGNTIYF. The variable domain in full, completed from reference TRBV7-9 and TRBJ1-3, reads DTGVSQNPRHKITKRGQNVTFRCDPISEHNRLYWYRQTLGQGPEFLTYFQNEAQLEKSRLLSDRFSAERPKGSFSTLEIQRTEQGDSAMYLCASSLGTPGNTIYFGEGSWLTVV.

This clone was observed a few times. This chain connects TRBV5-6 to TRBJ1-5, with D possibly matching TRBD1 (6 bases). Per germline, CDR1 SGHDT and CDR2 YYEEEE. The V and J ends lost 0 bases and 11 bases respectively, with 15 bases between them. This CDR3 has 14 amino acids. The CDR3 sequence is CASSLGKTGLSQHF. The CDR3 DNA is TGTGCCAGCAGCTTGGGTAAGACAGGACTGTCCCAGCATTTT.

The V gene is TRBV5-1, the J gene TRBJ2-3; TRBD2 aligns across 12 bases. The CDR3 spans 16 residues. V gave up 3 bases and J gave up 4 bases; unmatched junction bases: 6. CDR1 is SGHRS, CDR2 YFSETQ, per germline. The CDR3 loop reads CASSSLTSGSSDTQYF. CDR3 coding DNA: TGCGCCAGCAGCTCCCTGACTAGCGGGAGTTCAGATACGCAGTATTTT.

The chain has TRBV5-1 and TRBJ2-3, with D possibly matching TRBD2 (5 bases). Trimming pared 4 bases from V and 0 bases from J, leaving 12 bases between. Germline V gene data show CDR1 as SGHRS and CDR2 as YFSETQ. The CDR3 consists of 15 residues. The CDR3 spells CASSKDFTSTDTQYF. DNA of the CDR3: TGCGCCAGCAGCAAGGACTTTACTAGCACAGATACGCAGTATTTT.

J is TRBJ1-1 and V is TRBV5-4; tentatively, D is TRBD1 (6 bases). Deletions cut 4 bases from V and 4 bases from J, with 20 bases between. This CDR3 spans 16 amino acids. Germline V gene data show CDR1 as SGHNT and CDR2 as YYREEE (reference sequence). CDR3: CASSLPAGEGSTEAFF. In DNA, the CDR3 is TGTGCCAGCAGCCTCCCCGCAGGGGAGGGGAGCACTGAAGCTTTCTTT. Filled out from reference TRBV5-4 and TRBJ1-1, the complete variable domain reads ETGVTQSPTHLIKTRGQQVTLRCSSQSGHNTVSWYQQALGQGPQFIFQYYREEENGRGNFPPRFSGLQFPNYSSELNVNALELDDSALYLCASSLPAGEGSTEAFFGQGTRLTVV.

The chain links TRBV30 to TRBJ2-5, with 9 positions matching TRBD2. CDR1 GTSNPN and CDR2 SVGIG come from the germline V gene (reference sequence). With 2 bases clipped from V and 7 bases from J, the junction kept 11 bases outside the gene matches. There are 15 residues in the CDR3. The CDR3: CAWSTRGATSGTQYF. CDR3 DNA sequence: TGTGCCTGGAGTACAAGGGGGGCGACTAGCGGGACCCAGTACTTC.

This rearrangement joins TRBV19 to TRBJ2-1, with a weak D call TRBD1 (6 bases). The germline V gene has CDR1 LNHDA and CDR2 SQIVND (reference sequence). There are 13 residues in the CDR3. Trimming stripped 8 bases from V and 4 bases from J, with 12 bases between. The CDR3 reads CASSGTLYNEQFF. The CDR3 DNA reads as TGTGCCAGTTCCGGGACACTTTACAATGAGCAGTTCTTC.